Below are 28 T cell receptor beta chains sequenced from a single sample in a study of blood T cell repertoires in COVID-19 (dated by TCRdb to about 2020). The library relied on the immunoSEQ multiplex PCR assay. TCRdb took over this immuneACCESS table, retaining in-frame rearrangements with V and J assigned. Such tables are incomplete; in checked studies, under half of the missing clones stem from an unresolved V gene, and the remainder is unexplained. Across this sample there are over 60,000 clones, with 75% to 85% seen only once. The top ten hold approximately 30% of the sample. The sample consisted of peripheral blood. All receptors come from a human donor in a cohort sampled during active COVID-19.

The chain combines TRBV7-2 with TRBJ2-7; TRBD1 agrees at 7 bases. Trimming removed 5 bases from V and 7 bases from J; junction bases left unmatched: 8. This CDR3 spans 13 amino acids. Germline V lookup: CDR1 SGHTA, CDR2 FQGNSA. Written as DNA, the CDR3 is TGTGCCAGCAGCACAACAGGGGTGGGGGAGCAGTACTTC. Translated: CASSTTGVGEQYF.

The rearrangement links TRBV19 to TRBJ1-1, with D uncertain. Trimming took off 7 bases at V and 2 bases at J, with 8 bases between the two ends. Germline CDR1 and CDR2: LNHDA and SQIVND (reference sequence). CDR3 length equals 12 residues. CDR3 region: CASKGRNTEAFF. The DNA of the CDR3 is TGTGCCAGTAAAGGGAGAAACACTGAAGCTTTCTTT.

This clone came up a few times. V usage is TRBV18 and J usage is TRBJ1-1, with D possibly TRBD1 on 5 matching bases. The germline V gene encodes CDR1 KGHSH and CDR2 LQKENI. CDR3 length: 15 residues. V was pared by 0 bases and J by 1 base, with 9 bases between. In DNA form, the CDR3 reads TGTGCCAGCTCACCACCCGCAGGGAAGAACACTGAAGCTTTCTTT. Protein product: CASSPPAGKNTEAFF.

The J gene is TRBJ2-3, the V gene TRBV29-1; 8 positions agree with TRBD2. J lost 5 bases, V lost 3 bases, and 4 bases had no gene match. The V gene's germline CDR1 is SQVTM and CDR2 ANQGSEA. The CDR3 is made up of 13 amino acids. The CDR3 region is CSVDRGGGDTQYF. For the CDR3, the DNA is TGCAGCGTTGACCGGGGGGGAGGAGATACGCAGTATTTT.

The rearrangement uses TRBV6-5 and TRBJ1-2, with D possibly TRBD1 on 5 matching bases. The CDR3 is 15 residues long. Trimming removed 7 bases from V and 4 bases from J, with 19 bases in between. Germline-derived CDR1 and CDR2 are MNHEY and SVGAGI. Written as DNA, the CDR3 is TGTGCCAGCATTGGGGCGGGGCCCGCTGGCTATGGCTACACCTTC. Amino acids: CASIGAGPAGYGYTF.

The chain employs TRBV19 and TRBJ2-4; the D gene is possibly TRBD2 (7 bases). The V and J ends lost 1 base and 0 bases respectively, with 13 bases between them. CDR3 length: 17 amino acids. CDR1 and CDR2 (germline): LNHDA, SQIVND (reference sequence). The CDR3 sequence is CASSIAGGLLAKNIQYF. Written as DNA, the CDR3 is TGTGCCAGTAGTATAGCGGGGGGCTTACTAGCCAAAAACATTCAGTACTTC.

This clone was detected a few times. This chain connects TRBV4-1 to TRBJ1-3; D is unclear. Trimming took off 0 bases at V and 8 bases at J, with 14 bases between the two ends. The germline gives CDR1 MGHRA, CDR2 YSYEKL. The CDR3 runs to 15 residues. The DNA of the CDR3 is TGCGCCAGCAGCCAAGAACCAAATTCCTACTACACCATATATTTT. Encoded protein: CASSQEPNSYYTIYF.

The CDR3 DNA follows: TGCGCCAGCAGCTTGGCCTTGGGACTAGCCGGTGAGCAGTTCTTC. Amino acids: CASSLALGLAGEQFF. The rearrangement links TRBV5-1 to TRBJ2-1, with 9 bases fitting TRBD2. Trimming took 0 bases from V and 9 from J; bases not matched to a gene: 7. In germline, CDR1 is SGHRS, CDR2 YFSETQ. The CDR3 spans 15 residues.

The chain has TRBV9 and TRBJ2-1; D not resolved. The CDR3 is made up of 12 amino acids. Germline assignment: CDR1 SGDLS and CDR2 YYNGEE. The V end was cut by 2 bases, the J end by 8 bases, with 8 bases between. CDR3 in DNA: TGTGCCAGCAGCGTCCATAGCTATGAGCAGTTCTTC. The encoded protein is CASSVHSYEQFF.

CDR3 sequence reads: CASSVGGQTNTGELFF. CDR3 DNA: TGTGCCAGCAGCGTAGGTGGACAGACGAACACCGGGGAGCTGTTTTTT. This chain links TRBV9 with TRBJ2-2; the D gene is possibly TRBD1 (6 bases). Deletions cut 0 bases from V and 0 bases from J, with 9 bases between. From germline, CDR1 is SGDLS and CDR2 YYNGEE. The CDR3 is made up of 16 amino acids.

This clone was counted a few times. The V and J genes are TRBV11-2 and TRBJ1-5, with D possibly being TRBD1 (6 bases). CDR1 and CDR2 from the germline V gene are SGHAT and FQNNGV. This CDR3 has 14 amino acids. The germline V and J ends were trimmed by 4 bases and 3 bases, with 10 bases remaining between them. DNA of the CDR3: TGTGCCAGCAGCTCTTGGACAGACAATCAGCCCCAGCATTTT. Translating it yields CASSSWTDNQPQHF.

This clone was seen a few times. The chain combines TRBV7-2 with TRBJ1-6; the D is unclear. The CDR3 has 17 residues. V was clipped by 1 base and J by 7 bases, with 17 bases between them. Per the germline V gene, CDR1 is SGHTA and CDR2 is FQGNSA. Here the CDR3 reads CASSLGASQLENSPLHF. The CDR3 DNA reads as TGTGCCAGCAGCTTAGGGGCGAGTCAGCTCGAGAATTCACCCCTCCACTTT.

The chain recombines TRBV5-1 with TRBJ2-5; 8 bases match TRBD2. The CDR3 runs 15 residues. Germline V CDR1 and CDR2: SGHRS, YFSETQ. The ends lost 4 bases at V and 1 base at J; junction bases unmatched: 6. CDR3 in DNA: TGCGCCAGCAGCCGGACCCTAGCGGGCCAAGAGACCCAGTACTTC. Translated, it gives CASSRTLAGQETQYF.

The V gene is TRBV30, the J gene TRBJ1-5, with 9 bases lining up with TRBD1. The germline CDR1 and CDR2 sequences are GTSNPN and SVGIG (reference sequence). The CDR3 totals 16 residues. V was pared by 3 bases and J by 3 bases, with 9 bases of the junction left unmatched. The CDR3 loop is CAWSITGQGHNQPQHF. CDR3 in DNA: TGTGCCTGGAGCATTACGGGACAGGGACACAATCAGCCCCAGCATTTT. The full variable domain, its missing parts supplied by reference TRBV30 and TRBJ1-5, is SQTIHQWPATLVQPVGSPLSLECTVEGTSNPNLYWYRQAAGRGLQLLFYSVGIGQISSEVPQNLSASRPQDRQFILSSKKLLLSDSGFYLCAWSITGQGHNQPQHFGDGTRLSIL.

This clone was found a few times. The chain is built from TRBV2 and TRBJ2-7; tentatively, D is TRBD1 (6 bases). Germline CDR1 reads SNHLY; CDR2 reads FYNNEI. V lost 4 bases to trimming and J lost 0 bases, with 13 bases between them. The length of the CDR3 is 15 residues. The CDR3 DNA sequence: TGTGCCAGCAGTGGAGTTACAGGGAGCTCCTACGAGCAGTACTTC. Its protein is CASSGVTGSSYEQYF. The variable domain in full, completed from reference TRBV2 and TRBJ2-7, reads EPEVTQTPSHQVTQMGQEVILRCVPISNHLYFYWYRQILGQKVEFLVSFYNNEISEKSEIFDDQFSVERPDGSNFTLKIRSTKLEDSAMYFCASSGVTGSSYEQYFGPGTRLTVT.

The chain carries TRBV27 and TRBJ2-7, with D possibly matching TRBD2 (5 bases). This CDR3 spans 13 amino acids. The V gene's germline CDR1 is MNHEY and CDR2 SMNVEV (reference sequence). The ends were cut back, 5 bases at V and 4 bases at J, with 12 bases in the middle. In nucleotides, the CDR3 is TGTGCCAGCAGTGCCCTGGGGAGTTACGAGCAGTACTTC. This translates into CASSALGSYEQYF.

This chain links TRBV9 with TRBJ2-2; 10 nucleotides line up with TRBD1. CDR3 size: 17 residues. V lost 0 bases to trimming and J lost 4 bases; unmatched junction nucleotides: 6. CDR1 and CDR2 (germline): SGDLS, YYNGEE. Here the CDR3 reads CASSVVGTGVGTGELFF. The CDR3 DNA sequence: TGTGCCAGCAGCGTAGTGGGGACAGGGGTTGGCACCGGGGAGCTGTTTTTT.

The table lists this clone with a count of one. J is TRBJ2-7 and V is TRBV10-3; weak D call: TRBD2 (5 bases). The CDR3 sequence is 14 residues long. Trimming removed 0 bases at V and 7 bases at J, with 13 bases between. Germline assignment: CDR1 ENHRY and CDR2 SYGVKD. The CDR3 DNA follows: TGTGCCATCAGTGAGTCGCGGGCAAACGGAGAGCAGTACTTC. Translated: CAISESRANGEQYF.

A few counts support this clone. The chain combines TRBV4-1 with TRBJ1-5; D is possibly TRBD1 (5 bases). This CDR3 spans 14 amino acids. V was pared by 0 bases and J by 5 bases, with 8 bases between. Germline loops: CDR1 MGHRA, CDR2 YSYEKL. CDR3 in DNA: TGCGCCAGCAGCCAAGACGGGGGGTATCAGCCCCAGCATTTT. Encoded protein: CASSQDGGYQPQHF.

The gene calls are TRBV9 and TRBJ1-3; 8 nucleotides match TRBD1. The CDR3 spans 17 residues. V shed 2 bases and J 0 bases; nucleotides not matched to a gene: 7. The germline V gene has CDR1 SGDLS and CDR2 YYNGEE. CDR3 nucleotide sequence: TGTGCCAGCAGCGTTGACAGGGGCCGCGGCTCTGGAAACACCATATATTTT. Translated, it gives CASSVDRGRGSGNTIYF.

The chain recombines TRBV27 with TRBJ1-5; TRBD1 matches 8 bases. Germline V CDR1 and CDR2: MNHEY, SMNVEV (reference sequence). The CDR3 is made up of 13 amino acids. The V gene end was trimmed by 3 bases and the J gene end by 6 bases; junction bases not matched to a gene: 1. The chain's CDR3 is CASSLDRVQPQHF. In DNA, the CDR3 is TGTGCCAGCAGTTTGGACAGGGTTCAGCCCCAGCATTTT.

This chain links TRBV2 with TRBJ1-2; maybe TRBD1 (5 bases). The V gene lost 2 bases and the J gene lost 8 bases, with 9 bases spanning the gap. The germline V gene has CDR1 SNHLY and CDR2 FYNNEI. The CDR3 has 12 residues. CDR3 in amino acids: CASSEIGVGYTF. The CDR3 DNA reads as TGTGCCAGCAGTGAAATAGGGGTCGGCTACACCTTC.

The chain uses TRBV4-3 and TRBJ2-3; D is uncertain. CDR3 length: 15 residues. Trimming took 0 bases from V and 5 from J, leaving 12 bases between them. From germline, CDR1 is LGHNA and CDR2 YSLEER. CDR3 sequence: CASSQDSWLRDTQYF. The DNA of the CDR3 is TGCGCCAGCAGCCAAGATAGCTGGTTGCGAGATACGCAGTATTTT.

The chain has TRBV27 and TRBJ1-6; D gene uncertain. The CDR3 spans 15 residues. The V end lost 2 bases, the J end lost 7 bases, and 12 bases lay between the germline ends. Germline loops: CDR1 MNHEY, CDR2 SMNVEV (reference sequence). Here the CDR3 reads CASSLVPNSNSPLHF. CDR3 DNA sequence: TGTGCCAGCAGTTTAGTCCCCAATTCCAATTCACCCCTCCACTTT.

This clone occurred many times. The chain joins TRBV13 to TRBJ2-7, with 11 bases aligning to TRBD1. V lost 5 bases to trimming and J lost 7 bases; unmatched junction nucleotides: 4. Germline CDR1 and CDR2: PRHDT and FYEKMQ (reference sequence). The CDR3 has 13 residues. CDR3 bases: TGTGCCAGCAGCCCGGGGACAGGGGGGGAGCAGTACTTC. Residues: CASSPGTGGEQYF. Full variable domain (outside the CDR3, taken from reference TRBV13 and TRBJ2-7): AAGVIQSPRHLIKEKRETATLKCYPIPRHDTVYWYQQGPGQDPQFLISFYEKMQSDKGSIPDRFSAQQFSDYHSELNMSSLELGDSALYFCASSPGTGGEQYFGPGTRLTVT.

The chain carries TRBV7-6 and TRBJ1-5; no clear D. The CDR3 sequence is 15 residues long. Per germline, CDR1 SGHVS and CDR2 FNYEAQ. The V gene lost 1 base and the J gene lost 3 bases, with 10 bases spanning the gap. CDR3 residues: CASSLDTGFNQPQHF. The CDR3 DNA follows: TGTGCCAGCAGCTTAGACACGGGATTCAATCAGCCCCAGCATTTT.

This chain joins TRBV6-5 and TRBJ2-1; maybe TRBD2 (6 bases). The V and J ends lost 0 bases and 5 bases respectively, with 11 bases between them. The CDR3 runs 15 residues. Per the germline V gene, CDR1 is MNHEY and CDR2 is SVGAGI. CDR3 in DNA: TGTGCCAGCAGTTACTCGAGCGGGCTCCACAATGAGCAGTTCTTC. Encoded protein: CASSYSSGLHNEQFF.

The CDR3 loop reads CASSFWEGRNEKLFF. In DNA form, the CDR3 reads TGTGCCAGCAGTTTTTGGGAGGGACGGAATGAAAAACTGTTTTTT. The chain uses TRBV6-2 or TRBV6-3 and TRBJ1-4; a possible D gene is TRBD1 (5 bases). In germline, CDR1 is MNHEY, CDR2 SVGEGT. The CDR3 totals 15 residues. V shed 4 bases and J shed 5 bases, with 14 bases lying between them.